This section outlines one TCR beta chain sequence together with its context. These data belong to a study of T cell responses to AZD1222 COVID-19 vaccine. Across the study: Analyses pooled second doses at about 4 or about 12 weeks.

Sequenced by immunoSEQ multiplex PCR; TCRdb stores in-frame clones only, minus some. This table has approximately 90,000 clones, around 86% appearing once. V shed 0 bases, J shed 5 bases, and the junction held 6 bases outside the gene matches. The length of the CDR3 is 16 residues. Germline values: CDR1 SGHTA, CDR2 FQGNSA. This TCR came from an adult in good health. The sample here was peripheral blood, taken on day 0 of AZD1222 vaccination. This chain connects TRBV7-2 to TRBJ2-3, with 9 positions matching TRBD2. CDR3 bases: TGTGCCAGCAGCTTAGCGGGCGGGAGGGCCGGAGATACGCAGTATTTT. Translation gives CASSLAGGRAGDTQYF. Looking up the rest from reference TRBV7-2 and TRBJ2-3 gives the full variable domain: GAGVSQSPSNKVTEKGKDVELRCDPISGHTALYWYRQSLGQGLEFLIYFQGNSAPDKSGLPSDRFSAERTGGSVSTLTIQRTQQEDSAVYLCASSLAGGRAGDTQYFGPGTRLTVL.